This paragraph covers one T cell receptor beta chain sequence. This clonotype counts as medium-sized (0.01 to 0.1%). Its antigen remains unidentified. No base-level quality is on record; no much larger clone is a single base apart. This entry belongs to a study of molecular identifiers for immune sequencing clone quantification (dated 2018 in TCRdb). In terms of the full investigation: For a replicate experiment, RNA from about 20,000 or 100,000 naive CD8 T cells was divided into five aliquots, of which four were sequenced. This methods study benchmarked molecular-identifier clustering-based TCR repertoire sequencing (MIDCIRS) and TCR RNA copy counting, using CD8 T cells to do so.

The library was made by PCR. Sequencing was performed on an Illumina HiSeq 4000. Bulk TCR libraries were prepared as previously described, using TCR primers listed in Table S5. The Qiagen AllPrep DNA/RNA kit was used to purify total RNA. Before analysis, reads from multiple sequencing runs of the same library were pooled. Concerning the study's data processing: Reads were retained only if their TCR constant sequence matched exactly, and those retained reads were trimmed to 150 nt and grouped according to their 12-nt molecular barcodes. Reads in each barcode group were sub-clustered using a 15% Levenshtein threshold, and a quality-weighted consensus sequence was built for each RNA molecule. Non-functional sequences were removed, as were lower-count sequences one edit away from another. Based on a fit of two negative binomial distributions, barcode sub-clusters having less than 20% of the maximum read count were discarded. The public reads were reprocessed in TCRdb via fastp at Q25 and MiXCR, keeping in-frame beta chains. Each entry merges the rows of one CDR3 protein and shows their most common DNA and genes. In this record, the V and J calls reflect TCRdb's handling and not the investigators' own analysis. The sample includes about 9,800 distinct CDR3 sequences, with approximately 19% observed a single time. Clones ranked in the top ten supply approximately 1.5% of the sample.

V is clipped by 5 bases and J by 3 bases, and the sequence between their germline boundaries is 17 bases long. Reading from cysteine to phenylalanine, the CDR3 counts 15 amino acids. The DNA shown is the 45-base CDR3, in frame from base 1. From a lookup of the germline V gene (reference sequence), CDR1 and CDR2 are LNHNV and YYDKDF. The investigation overall reported the following: Identical TCR molecules sharing a barcode could cause highly expanded clone sizes to be underestimated. Even against a background of 850,000 to 1,000,000 naive CD8 T cells, spiked-in Jurkat TCR RNA amounting to a single cell's worth was reported to be detectable. In CMV-specific effector cells, over 99% of molecules were held by clones above 20 RNA copies, whereas under 1% of molecules were held by such clones in naive cells. Spiked-in Jurkat TCR RNA (about 10 copies' worth), which is not part of the donor repertoire, was contained in the naive libraries. Modeling estimated around 3 recovered TCR RNA copies per cell, compared with about ten by digital PCR, which implies about 30% capture efficiency. When barcode sub-clustering was omitted, TCR diversity was inflated by chimeric consensus sequences, with chimeras reaching as high as 47%.

Libraries of naive CD8 T cells were built from approximately 20,000 to 980,000 sorted cells, with 10%, 30% or 50% of the purified RNA used. On a BD FACSAria II, naive CD8 T cells were FACS-sorted as CD8+CD4-CCR7+CD45RA+ and collected into RLT Plus buffer. To test detection sensitivity, Jurkat RNA equal to over nine TCR copies was added to samples of about 19,000-1,100,000 naive CD8 T cells. CD8 T cells were enriched using RosetteSep CD8+ T Cell Enrichment Cocktail and Ficoll-Paque, and the enriched cells then underwent ACK red cell lysis. This TCR was recovered from a human donor in good health. Some libraries in this study had Jurkat cell RNA spiked in. This receptor chain uses TRBV15 and TRBJ2-7; the D element could tentatively be TRBD1 or TRBD2, as 5 bases agree for each. The sample was naive CD8+ T cells from blood, with Jurkat cell RNA spiked in. In the paper's terms, the cell subset or site label means: FACS-sorted CD8+CD4-CCR7+CD45RA+ naive T cells. This receptor has the CDR3 CATSSSTARGYEQYF. The DNA reads as follows: TGTGCCACCAGCTCCTCGACTGCGAGGGGCTACGAGCAGTACTTC.